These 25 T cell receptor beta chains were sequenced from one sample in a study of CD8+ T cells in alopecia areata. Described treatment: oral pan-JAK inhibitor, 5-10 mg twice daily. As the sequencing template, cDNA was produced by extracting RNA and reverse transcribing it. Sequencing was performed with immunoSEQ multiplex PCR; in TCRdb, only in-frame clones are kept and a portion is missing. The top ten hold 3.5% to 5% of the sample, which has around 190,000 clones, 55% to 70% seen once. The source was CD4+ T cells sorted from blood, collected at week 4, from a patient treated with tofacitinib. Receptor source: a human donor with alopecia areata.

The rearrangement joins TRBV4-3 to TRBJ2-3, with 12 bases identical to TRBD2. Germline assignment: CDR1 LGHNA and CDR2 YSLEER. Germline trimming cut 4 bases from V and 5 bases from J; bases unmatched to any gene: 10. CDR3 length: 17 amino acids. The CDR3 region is CASSPNLAGGPGDTQYF. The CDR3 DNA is TGCGCCAGCAGCCCAAATCTAGCGGGGGGGCCGGGAGATACGCAGTATTTT.

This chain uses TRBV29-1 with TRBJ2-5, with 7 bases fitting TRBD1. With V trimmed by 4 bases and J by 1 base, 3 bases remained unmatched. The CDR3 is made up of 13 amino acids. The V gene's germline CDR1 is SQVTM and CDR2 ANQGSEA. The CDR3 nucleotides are TGCAGCGTTGTGAAGGGGGCCCAAGAGACCCAGTACTTC. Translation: CSVVKGAQETQYF.

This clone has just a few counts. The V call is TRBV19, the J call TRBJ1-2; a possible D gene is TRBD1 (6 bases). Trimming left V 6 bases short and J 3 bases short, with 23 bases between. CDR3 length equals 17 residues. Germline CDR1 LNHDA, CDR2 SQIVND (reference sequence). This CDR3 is CASSPPDGQKRYYGYTF. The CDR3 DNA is TGTGCCAGTAGCCCCCCCGATGGACAGAAGCGGTACTATGGCTACACCTTC.

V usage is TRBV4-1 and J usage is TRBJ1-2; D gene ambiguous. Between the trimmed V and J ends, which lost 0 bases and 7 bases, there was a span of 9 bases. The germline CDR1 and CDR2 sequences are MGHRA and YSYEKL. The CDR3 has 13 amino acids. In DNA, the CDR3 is TGCGCCAGCAGCCAAGATCCCGGCGGTGGCTACACCTTC. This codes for CASSQDPGGGYTF.

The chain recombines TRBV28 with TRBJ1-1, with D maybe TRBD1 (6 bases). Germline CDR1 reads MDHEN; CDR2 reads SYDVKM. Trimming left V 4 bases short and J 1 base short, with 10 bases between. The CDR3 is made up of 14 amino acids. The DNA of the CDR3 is TGTGCCAGCAGTTCGGGGGGGGCGAACACTGAAGCTTTCTTT. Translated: CASSSGGANTEAFF.

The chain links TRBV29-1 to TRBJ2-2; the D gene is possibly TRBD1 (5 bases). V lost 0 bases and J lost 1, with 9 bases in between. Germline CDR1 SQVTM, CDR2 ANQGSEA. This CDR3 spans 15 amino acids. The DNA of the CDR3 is TGCAGCGTTGAAGATGGGCAGGGGAACACCGGGGAGCTGTTTTTT. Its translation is CSVEDGQGNTGELFF.

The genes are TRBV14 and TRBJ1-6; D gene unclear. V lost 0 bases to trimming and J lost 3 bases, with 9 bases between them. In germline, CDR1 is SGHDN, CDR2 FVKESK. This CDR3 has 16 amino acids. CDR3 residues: CASSQDWGSYNSPLHF. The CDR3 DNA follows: TGTGCCAGCAGCCAAGACTGGGGTAGCTATAATTCACCCCTCCACTTT.

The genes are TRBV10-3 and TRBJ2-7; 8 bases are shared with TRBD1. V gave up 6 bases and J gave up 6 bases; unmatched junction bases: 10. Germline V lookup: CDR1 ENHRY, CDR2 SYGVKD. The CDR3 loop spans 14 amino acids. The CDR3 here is CAIRPGQDGFEQYF. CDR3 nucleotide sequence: TGTGCCATCAGGCCGGGACAGGATGGGTTCGAGCAGTACTTC.

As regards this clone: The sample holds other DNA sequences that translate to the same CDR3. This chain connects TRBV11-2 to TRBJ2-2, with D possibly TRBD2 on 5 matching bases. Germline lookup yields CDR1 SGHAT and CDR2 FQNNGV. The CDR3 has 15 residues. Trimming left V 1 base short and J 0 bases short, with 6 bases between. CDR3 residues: CASSLGGANTGELFF. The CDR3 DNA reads TGTGCCAGCAGCTTAGGGGGAGCGAACACCGGGGAGCTGTTTTTT.

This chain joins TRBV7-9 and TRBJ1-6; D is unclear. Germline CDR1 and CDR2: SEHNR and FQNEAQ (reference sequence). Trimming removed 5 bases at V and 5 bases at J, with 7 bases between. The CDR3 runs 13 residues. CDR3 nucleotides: TGTGCCAGCAGCCCCCGAGATAATTCACCCCTCCACTTT. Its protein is CASSPRDNSPLHF.

For the CDR3, the DNA is TGCAGCGTTGCGGGGCAGGGTGTGGAGACCCAGTACTTC. Translation: CSVAGQGVETQYF. The chain employs TRBV29-1 and TRBJ2-5; perhaps D is TRBD1 or TRBD2 (5 bases each). V lost 4 bases, J lost 5 bases, and 14 bases lay in between. The CDR3 totals 13 residues. Germline lookup yields CDR1 SQVTM and CDR2 ANQGSEA.

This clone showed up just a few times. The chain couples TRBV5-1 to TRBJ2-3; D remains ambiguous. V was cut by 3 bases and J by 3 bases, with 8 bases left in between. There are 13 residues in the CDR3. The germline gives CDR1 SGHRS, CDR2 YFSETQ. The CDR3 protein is CASSYHSTDTQYF. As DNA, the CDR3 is TGCGCCAGCAGCTACCATAGTACAGATACGCAGTATTTT.

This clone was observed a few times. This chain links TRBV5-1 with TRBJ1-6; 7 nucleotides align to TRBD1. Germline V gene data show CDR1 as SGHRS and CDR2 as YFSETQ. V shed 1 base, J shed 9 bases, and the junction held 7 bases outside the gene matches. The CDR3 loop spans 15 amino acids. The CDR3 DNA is TGCGCCAGCAGCTTGACAGGGGCACGTAGTTCACCCCTCCACTTT. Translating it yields CASSLTGARSSPLHF. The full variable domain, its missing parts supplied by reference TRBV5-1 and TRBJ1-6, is KAGVTQTPRYLIKTRGQQVTLSCSPISGHRSVSWYQQTPGQGLQFLFEYFSETQRNKGNFPGRFSGRQFSNSRSEMNVSTLELGDSALYLCASSLTGARSSPLHFGNGTRLTVT.

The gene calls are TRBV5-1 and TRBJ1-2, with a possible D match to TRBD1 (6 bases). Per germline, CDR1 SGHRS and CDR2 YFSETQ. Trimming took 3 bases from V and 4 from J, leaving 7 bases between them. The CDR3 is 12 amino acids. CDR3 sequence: CASSWDTYGYTF. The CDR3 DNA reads TGCGCCAGCAGCTGGGACACCTATGGCTACACCTTC.

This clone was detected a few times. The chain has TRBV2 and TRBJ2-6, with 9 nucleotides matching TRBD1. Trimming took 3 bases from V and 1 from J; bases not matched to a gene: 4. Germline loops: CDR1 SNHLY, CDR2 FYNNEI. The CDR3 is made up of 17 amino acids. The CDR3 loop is CASSDDRGRSGANVLTF. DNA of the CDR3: TGTGCCAGCAGTGATGACAGGGGGAGATCTGGGGCCAACGTCCTGACTTTC.

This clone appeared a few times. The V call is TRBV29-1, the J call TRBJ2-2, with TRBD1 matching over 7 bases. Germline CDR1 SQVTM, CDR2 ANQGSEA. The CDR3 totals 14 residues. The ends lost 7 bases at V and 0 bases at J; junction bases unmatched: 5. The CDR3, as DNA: TGCAGCGCCACAGACAGGGCGAACACCGGGGAGCTGTTTTTT. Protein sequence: CSATDRANTGELFF.

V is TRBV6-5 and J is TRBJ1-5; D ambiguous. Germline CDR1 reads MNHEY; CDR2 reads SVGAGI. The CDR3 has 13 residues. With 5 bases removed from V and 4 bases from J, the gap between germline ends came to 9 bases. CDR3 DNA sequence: TGTGCCAGCAGTCCAAGTTTAAATCAGCCCCAGCATTTT. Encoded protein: CASSPSLNQPQHF.

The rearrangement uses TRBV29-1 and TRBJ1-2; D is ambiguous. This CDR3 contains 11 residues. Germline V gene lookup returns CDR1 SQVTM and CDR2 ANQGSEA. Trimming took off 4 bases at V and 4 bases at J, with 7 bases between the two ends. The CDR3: CSVGSGYGYTF. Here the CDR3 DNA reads TGCAGCGTTGGGTCGGGCTATGGCTACACCTTC.

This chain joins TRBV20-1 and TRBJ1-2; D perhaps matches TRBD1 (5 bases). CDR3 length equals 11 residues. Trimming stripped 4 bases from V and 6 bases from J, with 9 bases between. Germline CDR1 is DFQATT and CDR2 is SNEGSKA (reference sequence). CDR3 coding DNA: TGCAGTGCTACCAGGGCGGATGGCTACACCTTC. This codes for CSATRADGYTF.

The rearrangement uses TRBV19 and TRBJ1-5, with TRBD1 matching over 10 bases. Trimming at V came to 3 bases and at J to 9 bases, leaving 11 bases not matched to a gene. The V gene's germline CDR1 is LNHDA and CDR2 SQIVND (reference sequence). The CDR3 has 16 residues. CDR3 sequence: CASSITGTGARRPQHF. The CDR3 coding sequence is TGTGCCAGTAGTATTACCGGGACAGGGGCGCGGCGGCCCCAGCATTTT.

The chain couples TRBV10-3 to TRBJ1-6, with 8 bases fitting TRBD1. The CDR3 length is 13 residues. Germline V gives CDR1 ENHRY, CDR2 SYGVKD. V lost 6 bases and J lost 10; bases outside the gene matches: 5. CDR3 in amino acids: CAIRGQAESPLHF. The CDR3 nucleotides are TGTGCCATCAGGGGACAGGCTGAATCACCCCTCCACTTT.

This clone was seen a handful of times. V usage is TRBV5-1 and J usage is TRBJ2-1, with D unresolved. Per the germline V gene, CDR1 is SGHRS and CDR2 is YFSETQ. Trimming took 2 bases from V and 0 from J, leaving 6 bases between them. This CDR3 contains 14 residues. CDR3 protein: CASSLSISYNEQFF. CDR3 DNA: TGCGCCAGCAGCTTATCTATCTCCTACAATGAGCAGTTCTTC.

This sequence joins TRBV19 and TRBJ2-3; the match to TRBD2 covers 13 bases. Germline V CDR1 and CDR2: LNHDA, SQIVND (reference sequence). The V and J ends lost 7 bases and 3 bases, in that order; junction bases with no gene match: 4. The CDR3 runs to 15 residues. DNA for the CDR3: TGTGCCAGTACCGCGGGACTAGCGGGGACAGATACGCAGTATTTT. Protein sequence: CASTAGLAGTDTQYF. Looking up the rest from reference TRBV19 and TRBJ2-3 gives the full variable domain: DGGITQSPKYLFRKEGQNVTLSCEQNLNHDAMYWYRQDPGQGLRLIYYSQIVNDFQKGDIAEGYSVSREKKESFPLTVTSAQKNPTAFYLCASTAGLAGTDTQYFGPGTRLTVL.

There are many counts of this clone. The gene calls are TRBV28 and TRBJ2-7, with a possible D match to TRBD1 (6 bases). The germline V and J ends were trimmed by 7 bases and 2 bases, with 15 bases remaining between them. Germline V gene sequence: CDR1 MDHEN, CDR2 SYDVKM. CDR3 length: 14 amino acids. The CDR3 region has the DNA TGTGCCAGCAAGAGAACAGGGCTAACCTACGAGCAGTACTTC. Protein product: CASKRTGLTYEQYF.

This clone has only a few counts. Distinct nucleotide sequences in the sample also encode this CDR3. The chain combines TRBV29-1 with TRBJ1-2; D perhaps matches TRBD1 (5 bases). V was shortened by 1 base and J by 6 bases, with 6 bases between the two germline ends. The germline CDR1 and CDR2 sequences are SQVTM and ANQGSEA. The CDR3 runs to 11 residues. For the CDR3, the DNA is TGCAGCGTTGAAGGAGGGGATGGCTACACCTTC. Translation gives CSVEGGDGYTF.